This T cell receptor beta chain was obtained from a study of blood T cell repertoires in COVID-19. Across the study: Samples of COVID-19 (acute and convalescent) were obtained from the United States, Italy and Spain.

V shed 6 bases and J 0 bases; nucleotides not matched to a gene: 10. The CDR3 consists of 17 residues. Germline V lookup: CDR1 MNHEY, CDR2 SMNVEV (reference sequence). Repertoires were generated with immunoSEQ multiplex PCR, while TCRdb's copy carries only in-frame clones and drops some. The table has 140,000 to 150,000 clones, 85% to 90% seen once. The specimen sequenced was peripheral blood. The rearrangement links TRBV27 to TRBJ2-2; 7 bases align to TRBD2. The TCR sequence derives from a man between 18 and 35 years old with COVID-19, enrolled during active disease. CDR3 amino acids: CASRGLVAQANTGELFF. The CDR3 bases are TGTGCCAGCAGAGGACTAGTAGCCCAGGCGAACACCGGGGAGCTGTTTTTT.